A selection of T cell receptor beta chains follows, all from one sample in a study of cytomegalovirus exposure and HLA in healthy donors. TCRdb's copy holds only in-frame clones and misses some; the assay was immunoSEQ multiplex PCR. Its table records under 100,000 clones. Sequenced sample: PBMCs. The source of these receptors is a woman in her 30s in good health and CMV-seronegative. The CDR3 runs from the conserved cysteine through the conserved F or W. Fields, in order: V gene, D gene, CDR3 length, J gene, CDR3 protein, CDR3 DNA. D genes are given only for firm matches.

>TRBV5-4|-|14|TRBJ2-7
CASSPQATGYEQYF
TGTGCCAGCAGCCCTCAGGCTACCGGTTACGAGCAGTACTTC
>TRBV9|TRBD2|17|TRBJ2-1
CASTRTSGGVLGDEQFF
TGTGCCAGCACCCGGACTAGCGGGGGGGTATTGGGTGATGAGCAGTTCTTC
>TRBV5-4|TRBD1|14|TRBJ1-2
CASSVPQGNYGYTF
TGTGCCAGCAGCGTTCCACAGGGGAACTATGGCTACACCTTC
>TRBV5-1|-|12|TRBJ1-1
CASSQGGTEAFF
TGCGCCAGCAGTCAGGGAGGAACTGAAGCTTTCTTT
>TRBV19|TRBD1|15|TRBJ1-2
CASSAPGDSDYGYTF
TGTGCCAGTAGTGCTCCAGGGGACAGCGACTATGGCTACACCTTC
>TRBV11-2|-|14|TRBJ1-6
CASSFDGYNSPLHF
TGTGCCAGCAGCTTTGACGGGTATAATTCACCCCTCCACTTT
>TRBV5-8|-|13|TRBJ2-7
CASSPEQFYEQYF
TGTGCCAGCAGCCCGGAACAGTTCTACGAGCAGTACTTC
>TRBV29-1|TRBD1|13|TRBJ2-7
CSCSRTGGYEQYF
TGCAGCTGCTCGCGAACAGGGGGTTACGAGCAGTACTTC
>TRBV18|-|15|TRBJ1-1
CASSPQTGLGTEAFF
TGTGCCAGCTCACCGCAGACAGGTTTGGGCACTGAAGCTTTCTTT
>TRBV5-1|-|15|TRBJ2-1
CASSVAGLDSNEQFF
TGCGCCAGCAGCGTGGCGGGTCTAGATTCCAATGAGCAGTTCTTC
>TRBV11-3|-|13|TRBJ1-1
CASSLGVSTEAFF
TGTGCCAGCAGCTTAGGAGTCTCCACTGAAGCTTTCTTT
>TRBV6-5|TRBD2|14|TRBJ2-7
CASSYGRENYEQYF
TGTGCCAGCAGTTACGGGCGGGAGAACTACGAGCAGTACTTC
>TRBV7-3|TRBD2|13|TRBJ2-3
CASSLPGLGAQYF
TGTGCCAGCAGCCTCCCTGGACTAGGGGCGCAGTATTTT
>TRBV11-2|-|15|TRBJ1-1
CASSFNDIKNTEAFF
TGTGCCAGCAGCTTTAATGACATAAAGAACACTGAAGCTTTCTTT
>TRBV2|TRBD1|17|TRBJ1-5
CASSRQGSGMSNQPQHF
TGTGCCAGCAGTCGACAGGGCTCCGGTATGAGCAATCAGCCCCAGCATTTT
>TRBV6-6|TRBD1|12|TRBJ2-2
CASDRGTGELFF
TGTGCCAGCGACAGGGGCACCGGGGAGCTGTTTTTT
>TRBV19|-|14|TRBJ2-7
CASSISRGGYEQYF
TGTGCCAGTAGTATATCAAGAGGGGGCTACGAGCAGTACTTC
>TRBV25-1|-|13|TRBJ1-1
CATKEALNTEAFF
TGTGCCACCAAAGAGGCGTTAAACACTGAAGCTTTCTTT
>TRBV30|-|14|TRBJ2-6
CAWSRGSGANVLTF
TGTGCCTGGTCCCGGGGGTCTGGGGCCAACGTCCTGACTTTC
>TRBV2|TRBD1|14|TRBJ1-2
CASNGQGGDYGYTF
TGTGCCAGCAATGGACAGGGAGGGGACTATGGCTACACCTTC
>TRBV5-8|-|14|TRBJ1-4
CASTRGQSNEKLFF
TGTGCCAGCACCCGTGGACAGTCAAATGAAAAACTGTTTTTT
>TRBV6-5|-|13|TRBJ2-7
CASSMTGSGEQYF
TGTGCCAGCAGTATGACAGGATCGGGCGAGCAGTACTTC
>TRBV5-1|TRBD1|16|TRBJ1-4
CASSPGTGATNEKLFF
TGCGCCAGCAGCCCCGGGACAGGGGCAACTAATGAAAAACTGTTTTTT
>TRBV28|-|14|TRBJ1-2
CASSLRRRNYGYTF
TGTGCCAGCAGTTTACGCAGGAGGAACTATGGCTACACCTTC
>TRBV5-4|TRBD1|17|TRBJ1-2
CASSSRTGGASDYGYTF
TGTGCCAGCAGCTCGCGGACAGGGGGCGCGTCTGACTATGGCTACACCTTC
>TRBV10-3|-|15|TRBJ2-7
CAIRSPRDGTYEQYF
TGTGCCATCAGATCTCCGCGGGACGGCACCTACGAGCAGTACTTC
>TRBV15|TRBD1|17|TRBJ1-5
CATSEDRGRVSNQPQHF
TGTGCCACCAGCGAGGACAGGGGGCGAGTTAGCAATCAGCCCCAGCATTTT